This T cell receptor (beta chain) comes out of a study of blood T cell repertoires in COVID-19. Sequencing was performed with immunoSEQ multiplex PCR; in TCRdb, only in-frame clones are kept and a portion is missing. The profile shows 200,000 to 250,000 clones, 90% of them singletons. Trimming removed 4 bases from V and 4 bases from J; junction bases left unmatched: 7. CDR3 length: 15 amino acids. CDR1 MRHNA and CDR2 SNTAGT come from the germline V gene. The source material was PBMCs or T cells enriched from blood (not recorded which). The V gene is TRBV6-4, the J gene TRBJ2-5; 9 nucleotides match TRBD1. This TCR was sampled from a man younger than 45 who had been exposed to COVID-19. The CDR3 protein is CASSGGTGHRETQYF. The CDR3 DNA sequence: TGTGCCAGCAGTGGGGGGACAGGGCACCGAGAGACCCAGTACTTC.